The sequence of this TCR beta chain was determined in a study of blood T cell repertoires in COVID-19. Study-wide background: Samples representing acute and convalescent COVID-19 were sourced from the United States, Italy and Spain.

V lost 2 bases and J 4 bases, leaving 6 bases between the germline ends. The germline gives CDR1 SGHTA, CDR2 FQGNSA. This CDR3 is built from 13 residues. A note on this clone: Other DNA sequences within the sample encode an identical CDR3.

Authors' methods: Counts of nucleated cells, estimated from reference gene primer amplification, were obtained. Only in-frame clones appear in the TCRdb table, and some are missing; sequencing was by immunoSEQ multiplex PCR. Clone size and the V and J calls come from that table; the DNA yielded D and trimming. Of a few hundred thousand clones listed, 85% to 90% are singletons. V gene TRBV7-2 combines with J gene TRBJ1-5; a possible D gene is TRBD1 (5 bases). Sequencing input: peripheral blood. This TCR was recovered from an elderly man with acute or convalescent COVID-19. As DNA, the CDR3 is TGTGCCAGCAGCTTACAGGGTAATCAGCCCCAGCATTTT. Translation: CASSLQGNQPQHF.